These 18 T cell receptor beta chains were sequenced from one sample in a study of T cell repertoires in cytomegalovirus infection. TCRdb re-called the reads with MiXCR, one entry per CDR3 protein. The sample carries about 220,000 distinct CDR3 sequences, 35% to 40% recorded once. Antigens of these TCRs are unknown. The input for sequencing was CD8+ T cells from cultured PBMCs, taken from culture after CMV antigen stimulation. The receptors shown here come from a human donor in good health (CMV status not recorded). Some clones in this sample may be carry-over from other donors' samples.

V is TRBV2 and J is TRBJ1-1; D unclear. The V gene lost 6 bases and the J gene lost 4 bases, with 12 bases spanning the gap. Germline lookup yields CDR1 SNHLY and CDR2 FYNNEI. This CDR3 has 13 amino acids. The chain's CDR3 is CASSFGLSTEAFF. The CDR3 DNA reads as TGTGCCAGCAGCTTCGGGTTGAGCACTGAAGCTTTCTTT.

This clonotype was picked up one time. The chain's CDR3 is CSAGTYEQYF. CDR3 nucleotide sequence: TGCAGTGCGGGAACCTACGAGCAGTACTTC. The rearrangement uses TRBV20-1 and TRBJ2-7; no definite D call. CDR1 is DFQATT, CDR2 SNEGSKA, per germline (reference sequence). Trimming shortened V by 6 bases and J by 2 bases, and 5 bases separated the two germline ends. CDR3 length: 10 residues.

This clonotype was counted ten times or more. The chain combines TRBV7-8 with TRBJ2-1; 7 nucleotides line up with TRBD2. Trimming removed 5 bases from V and 14 bases from J; junction bases left unmatched: 15. CDR3 length: 14 amino acids. Germline V gene lookup returns CDR1 SGHVS and CDR2 FQNEAQ. The chain's CDR3 is CASSPRDLLRGEFF. Written as DNA, the CDR3 is TGTGCCAGCAGCCCACGGGACTTACTCCGGGGGGAGTTCTTC.

The genes are TRBV5-6 and TRBJ1-5; D possibly corresponds to TRBD1 (6 bases). The CDR3 has 15 amino acids. Trimming shortened V by 4 bases and J by 0 bases, and 11 bases separated the two germline ends. Germline V CDR1 and CDR2: SGHDT, YYEEEE. CDR3 sequence: CASSGGAHSNQPQHF. The CDR3 DNA follows: TGTGCCAGCAGCGGGGGCGCACATAGCAATCAGCCCCAGCATTTT.

CDR3 coding DNA: TGTGCCAGCAGTTTGAAAACAGGCTACAGCTCCTACGAGCAGTACTTC. Translating gives CASSLKTGYSSYEQYF. The chain combines TRBV28 with TRBJ2-7, with D perhaps matching TRBD1 (5 bases). The CDR3 totals 16 residues. In germline, CDR1 is MDHEN, CDR2 SYDVKM. The V and J ends lost 3 bases and 0 bases respectively, with 15 bases between them.

A few counts support this clonotype. This chain links TRBV7-8 with TRBJ1-1; 8 nucleotides match TRBD1. The CDR3 runs 13 residues. With 3 bases clipped from V and 10 bases from J, the junction kept 7 bases outside the gene matches. Germline-derived CDR1 and CDR2 are SGHVS and FQNEAQ. CDR3 sequence (DNA): TGTGCCAGCAGCTTCAGGGCGGACAGGGCAGCTTTCTTT. It translates to CASSFRADRAAFF.

As to this clonotype: One junction end disagrees with the germline gene, perhaps due to a read error. The gene calls are TRBV6-1 and TRBJ2-1, with D perhaps being TRBD1 or TRBD2 (5 bases each). Looked up from germline, CDR1 is MNHNS and CDR2 is SASEGT. This CDR3 region has 14 residues. The CDR3, as DNA: TGTGCCAGCAGTGACTGGGACGGACGCAATGGGCAGTTCTTC. This sequence encodes CASSDWDGRNGQFF.

This clonotype was counted a few times. This chain connects TRBV4-1 to TRBJ2-5; D is unresolved. Trimming removed 3 bases from V and 3 bases from J, with 11 bases in between. Germline CDR1 reads MGHRA; CDR2 reads YSYEKL. This CDR3 is built from 14 residues. The CDR3 DNA follows: TGCGCCAGCAGCCACCCTAGGAGCGAAGAGACCCAGTACTTC. Protein: CASSHPRSEETQYF.

This clonotype was seen a few times. V gene TRBV6-6 combines with J gene TRBJ2-7; unclear D gene. Germline V gene lookup returns CDR1 MNHNY and CDR2 SVGAGI (reference sequence). The CDR3 sequence is 12 residues long. The V end was cut by 7 bases, the J end by 3 bases, with 10 bases between. CDR3 DNA: TGTGCCAGCACTGCAGCTAGCTACGAGCAGTACTTC. Protein product: CASTAASYEQYF.

This clonotype is a singleton in its sample. This sequence joins TRBV12-3 or TRBV12-4 and TRBJ2-1, with 11 bases lining up with TRBD2. The CDR3 covers 17 residues. The V gene end was trimmed by 3 bases and the J gene end by 0 bases; junction bases not matched to a gene: 4. CDR3 DNA: TGTGCCAGCAGTTTGACTAGCGGGGCGAGCTCCTACAATGAGCAGTTCTTC. As protein: CASSLTSGASSYNEQFF.

This clonotype was detected ten times or more. The chain joins TRBV7-8 to TRBJ1-5; weak D call: TRBD1 (6 bases). Germline-derived CDR1 and CDR2 are SGHVS and FQNEAQ. V lost 0 bases, J lost 7 bases, and 16 bases lay in between. The CDR3 loop spans 16 amino acids. The CDR3 here is CASSLAKRMTGQPQHF. The CDR3 bases are TGTGCCAGCAGCTTAGCGAAGCGGATGACAGGACAGCCCCAGCATTTT.

The chain employs TRBV4-1 and TRBJ2-2, with TRBD2 matching over 10 bases. The J segment lost 8 bases and the V segment lost 0 bases, leaving 6 bases of the junction unmatched. The length of the CDR3 is 16 residues. Germline loops: CDR1 MGHRA, CDR2 YSYEKL. The CDR3 DNA sequence: TGCGCCAGCAGCCAAGACCTAGCGGGAGACTATGGGGAGCTGTTTTTT. Its protein is CASSQDLAGDYGELFF.

This clonotype was counted a few times. This sequence joins TRBV12-3 or TRBV12-4 and TRBJ2-5, with D possibly being TRBD2 (6 bases). V was pared by 8 bases and J by 3 bases, with 7 bases between. This CDR3 is 11 amino acids long. The DNA of the CDR3 is TGTGCCAGCCGGGGGAAAGAGACCCAGTACTTC. Its protein is CASRGKETQYF.

The chain couples TRBV7-2 to TRBJ2-1, with a weak D call TRBD1 (5 bases). Deletions cut 4 bases from V and 7 bases from J, with 17 bases between. Germline lookup yields CDR1 SGHTA and CDR2 FQGNSA. CDR3 length: 15 amino acids. The chain's CDR3 is CASSSPPAGMNEQFF. In DNA, the CDR3 is TGTGCCAGCAGCTCACCTCCGGCAGGGATGAATGAGCAGTTCTTC.

The chain employs TRBV28 and TRBJ1-2, with D unresolved. Germline CDR1 reads MDHEN; CDR2 reads SYDVKM. V gave up 3 bases and J gave up 7 bases, with 15 bases separating them. CDR3 length: 14 residues. The CDR3 sequence: CASSFSGRPVGYTF. CDR3 DNA sequence: TGTGCCAGCAGTTTCTCTGGGCGCCCCGTTGGCTACACCTTC.

The V call is TRBV11-2, the J call TRBJ2-1; D might be TRBD1 or TRBD2, each matching 5 bases. The CDR3 consists of 15 residues. V gave up 5 bases and J gave up 3 bases, with 14 bases separating them. Germline-derived CDR1 and CDR2 are SGHAT and FQNNGV. CDR3 in amino acids: CASSTRGTFYNEQFF. In DNA, the CDR3 is TGTGCCAGCAGCACGAGGGGAACTTTCTACAATGAGCAGTTCTTC.

This clonotype has more than one count but fewer than ten. This chain joins TRBV7-2 and TRBJ2-7; D uncertain. The CDR3 contains 14 residues. The germline V and J ends were trimmed by 1 base and 4 bases, with 11 bases remaining between them. Germline CDR1 and CDR2: SGHTA and FQGNSA. CDR3 sequence: CASSLVLRAYEQYF. CDR3 nucleotide sequence: TGTGCCAGCAGCTTAGTTTTAAGGGCGTACGAGCAGTACTTC. Complete variable domain (other parts from reference TRBV7-2 and TRBJ2-7): GAGVSQSPSNKVTEKGKDVELRCDPISGHTALYWYRQSLGQGLEFLIYFQGNSAPDKSGLPSDRFSAERTGGSVSTLTIQRTQQEDSAVYLCASSLVLRAYEQYFGPGTRLTVT.

V is TRBV5-6 and J is TRBJ2-2; no clear D. Trimming took off 4 bases at V and 0 bases at J, with 19 bases between the two ends. There are 18 residues in the CDR3. Germline lookup yields CDR1 SGHDT and CDR2 YYEEEE. DNA of the CDR3: TGTGCCAGCAGCCCCGGGCTTTACCAAGAGCCGAACACCGGGGAGCTGTTTTTT. It codes for CASSPGLYQEPNTGELFF.